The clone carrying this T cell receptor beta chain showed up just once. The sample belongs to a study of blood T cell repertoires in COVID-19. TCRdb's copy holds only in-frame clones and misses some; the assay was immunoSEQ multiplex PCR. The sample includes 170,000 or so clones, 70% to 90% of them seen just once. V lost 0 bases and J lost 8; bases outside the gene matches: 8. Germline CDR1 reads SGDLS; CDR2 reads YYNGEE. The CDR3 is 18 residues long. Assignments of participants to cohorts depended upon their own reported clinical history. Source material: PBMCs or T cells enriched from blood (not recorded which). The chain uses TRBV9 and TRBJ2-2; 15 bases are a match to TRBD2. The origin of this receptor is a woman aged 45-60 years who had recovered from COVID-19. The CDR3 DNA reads TGTGCCAGCAGCGTAGCTGGGGGACTAGCGGGGGGAATAGGGGAGCTGTTTTTT. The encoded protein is CASSVAGGLAGGIGELFF.